Detailed here is one T cell receptor beta chain. This record comes from a study of control samples from healthy donors and cancer patients. Trimming removed 3 bases from V and 0 bases from J, with 12 bases in between. Germline V CDR1 and CDR2: GTSNPN, SVGIG (reference sequence). The CDR3 has 14 amino acids. Generated by immunoSEQ multiplex PCR, the TCRdb table keeps only in-frame clones and is missing some. The sample carries about 250,000 clones, about four fifths recorded once. This clonotype was sampled from a woman between 55 and 75 years old with lung cancer. Sequencing was done on a sample of PBMCs. This chain joins TRBV30 and TRBJ2-7; a weak D match, TRBD2 (5 bases). Here the CDR3 DNA reads TGTGCCTGGAGGGACGCGGGTAGCTCCTACGAGCAGTACTTC. As protein: CAWRDAGSSYEQYF. The full variable domain, with the rest looked up from reference TRBV30 and TRBJ2-7, is SQTIHQWPATLVQPVGSPLSLECTVEGTSNPNLYWYRQAAGRGLQLLFYSVGIGQISSEVPQNLSASRPQDRQFILSSKKLLLSDSGFYLCAWRDAGSSYEQYFGPGTRLTVT.